Listed here are 15 T cell receptor beta chains from one sample, sequenced in a study of T cell clonality in common variable immunodeficiency (dated by TCRdb to the mid-2010s). Library preparation was by the immunoSEQ multiplex PCR assay. TCRdb provides this immuneACCESS table in a form limited to in-frame rearrangements. Some clones are lacking; in checked studies, under half of them reflect an unresolved V gene, and why the rest are absent is not known. This sample was tabulated with 52,000 or so clones, among which there are no singletons. Around 0.82% of the sample is in the top ten clones. The material sequenced was peripheral blood mononuclear cells. The receptors were gathered from a person aged 18-69 years in good health.

This clone was counted at least ten times. The read stops 3 residues short of the end of the CDR3; the missing end is completed from the germline J gene. The rearrangement uses TRBV20-1 and TRBJ2-1; 13 bases fit TRBD2. CDR3 length: 19 residues. V shed 5 bases, J shed 0 bases, and the junction held 13 bases outside the gene matches. The germline CDR1 and CDR2 sequences are DFQATT and SNEGSKA (reference sequence). The CDR3: CSAVPGLAGILSSYNEQFF. The sequenced part of the CDR3 DNA is TGCAGTGCTGTCCCGGGACTAGCGGGAATTCTCAGCTCCTACAATGAG.

This clone was detected many times. The sequenced fragment ends 3 residues before the CDR3 boundary, so the rest is inferred from the germline J gene. V is TRBV5-6 and J is TRBJ1-5; D unclear. Germline V gene data show CDR1 as SGHDT and CDR2 as YYEEEE. The length of the CDR3 is 14 residues. V was pared by 1 base and J by 0 bases, with 5 bases between. The CDR3 is CASSLKHSNQPQHF. Incomplete CDR3 DNA: TGTGCCAGCAGCTTGAAACATAGCAATCAGCCC.

This clone appeared many times. The read stops 3 residues short of the end of the CDR3; the missing end is completed from the germline J gene. J is TRBJ2-1 and V is TRBV10-3, with TRBD2 matching 8 bases. Germline V gene data show CDR1 as ENHRY and CDR2 as SYGVKD. The junction had 14 bases not matched to a gene; V was cut back by 4 bases and J by 9 bases. CDR3 size: 16 residues. This chain's CDR3 is CAISALTGGPGGEQFF. The CDR3 bases that were read are TGTGCCATCAGTGCCCTTACGGGAGGGCCGGGGGGTGAG.

This clone was counted many times. Read data end 3 residues before the CDR3 end; the end is taken from the germline J gene. The gene calls are TRBV29-1 and TRBJ2-7; 11 positions agree with TRBD2. V lost 2 bases to trimming and J lost 6 bases; unmatched junction nucleotides: 15. Per germline, CDR1 SQVTM and CDR2 ANQGSEA. This CDR3 has 17 amino acids. The DNA read from the CDR3 is TGCAGCGTTGAAAGGCTAGCGGGAGGTATCCCTCCTGGCGAG. Translated, it gives CSVERLAGGIPPGE. The complete CDR3 protein is CSVERLAGGIPPGEQYF.

This clone was observed a handful of times. The read terminates 3 residues before the CDR3 end, so the remaining end is supplied by the germline J gene. The chain joins TRBV7-6 to TRBJ2-3; no firm D call. This CDR3 comprises 14 residues. Germline CDR1 and CDR2: SGHVS and FNYEAQ. CDR3 DNA (partial): TGTGCCAGCAGCTTATCGGGTCCTCTTGAGACG. Protein sequence: CASSLSGPLET. The full CDR3 reads CASSLSGPLETQYF.

This clone was counted many times. The read falls 3 residues short of the CDR3 end, and the missing part is taken from the germline J gene. The chain joins TRBV11-2 to TRBJ1-1; 7 nucleotides match TRBD1. V was clipped by 5 bases and J by 5 bases; unmatched bases: 8. Looked up from germline, CDR1 is SGHAT and CDR2 is FQNNGV. The CDR3 totals 14 residues. This chain's CDR3 is CASSRDRVGTEAFF. The CDR3 bases that were read are TGTGCCAGCAGCCGTGACAGGGTGGGTACTGAA. Combining the CDR3 with reference TRBV11-2 and TRBJ1-1 gives the whole variable domain EAGVAQSPRYKIIEKRQSVAFWCNPISGHATLYWYQQILGQGPKLLIQFQNNGVVDDSQLPKDRFSAERLKGVDSTLKIQPAKLEDSAVYLCASSRDRVGTEAFFGQGTRLTVV.

The table lists this clone with many counts. Read coverage stops 3 residues before the CDR3 terminus; the germline J gene supplies the remainder. J is TRBJ2-7 and V is TRBV20-1; TRBD2 might be the D (6 bases). This CDR3 comprises 12 residues. V dropped 3 bases and J dropped 0 bases, with 6 bases sitting between them. Per germline, CDR1 DFQATT and CDR2 SNEGSKA (reference sequence). CDR3 sequence reads: CSARRDSYEQYF. The part of the CDR3 DNA that was read is TGCAGTGCTAGGCGGGACTCCTACGAG.

The table lists this clone with many counts. The CDR3 is cut off 3 residues early in the read; its end comes from the germline J gene. This chain connects TRBV5-1 to TRBJ2-6; 7 nucleotides match TRBD1. Germline lookup yields CDR1 SGHRS and CDR2 YFSETQ. CDR3 length: 20 amino acids. J was trimmed by 2 bases and V by 7 bases; bases with no gene match: 21. The DNA read from the CDR3 is TGCGCCAGCGGCAAGGGGTCAGGGGGAACTCTATTTACTGGGGCCAACGTC. It codes for CASGKGSGGTLFTGANV. The CDR3 in its entirety is CASGKGSGGTLFTGANVLTF.

This clone appeared a few times. The read ends 3 residues early relative to the CDR3; the germline J gene fills the gap. The chain is built from TRBV2 and TRBJ2-3; TRBD2 is a possible D gene (6 bases). Germline V gene data show CDR1 as SNHLY and CDR2 as FYNNEI. The CDR3 extends over 14 amino acids. The CDR3 spells CASSYEEGRETQYF. The covered CDR3 bases are TGTGCCAGCAGTTACGAGGAGGGTCGAGAGACG.

Many counts were recorded for this clone. At one boundary the junction diverges from the germline segment, which might be a read error. The observed sequence ends 3 residues before the CDR3 terminus, with the missing tail filled in from the germline J gene. V and J are TRBV4-2 and TRBJ1-2; TRBD1 might be the D (6 bases). Germline lookup yields CDR1 LGHNA and CDR2 YNFKEQ. There are 14 residues in the CDR3. The CDR3 DNA, read in part, is TGCGCCAGCAGCCAAAGGGGGACCGCCCTTGGC. Translating gives CASSQRGTALG. The CDR3 reads in full as CASSQRGTALGYTF.

This clone was picked up many times. The read ends 3 residues before the CDR3 terminus; that terminus is restored from the germline J gene. This chain connects TRBV9 to TRBJ2-1; the D is unclear. This CDR3 comprises 15 residues. Germline CDR1 reads SGDLS; CDR2 reads YYNGEE. V dropped 4 bases and J dropped 6 bases, with 17 bases sitting between them. Partial CDR3 DNA: TGTGCCAGCAGCCCTAGAGGCACCATCTCCAATGAG. Protein: CASSPRGTISNE. The CDR3 as a whole reads CASSPRGTISNEQFF.

This clone was detected ten times or more. The missing CDR3 end, 3 residues past where the read stops, is filled in from the germline J gene. This chain connects TRBV5-1 to TRBJ2-5; possibly TRBD2 for D (6 bases). The CDR3 spans 14 residues. From germline, CDR1 is SGHRS and CDR2 YFSETQ. Trimming cost V 0 bases and J 4 bases, with 10 bases left between them. The sequenced part of the CDR3 DNA is TGCGCCAGCAGCTTGGTGGGGCGGGGAGAGACC. Residues: CASSLVGRGET. The complete CDR3 sequence is CASSLVGRGETQYF.

This clone was detected many times. The read falls 3 residues short of the CDR3 end, and the missing part is taken from the germline J gene. This chain links TRBV6-1 with TRBJ1-1; 9 bases align to TRBD1. Unmatched junction bases numbered 11, after V lost 6 bases and J lost 3 bases. The CDR3 runs to 16 residues. Germline V CDR1 and CDR2: MNHNS, SASEGT. The CDR3 loop reads CASREQGATPYTEAFF. Incomplete CDR3 DNA: TGTGCCAGCAGGGAACAGGGGGCAACTCCTTACACTGAA.

The table lists this clone with many counts. The CDR3 is cut off 3 residues early in the read; its end comes from the germline J gene. J is TRBJ1-6 and V is TRBV20-1; 11 bases map to TRBD1. This CDR3 contains 16 residues. Germline assignment: CDR1 DFQATT and CDR2 SNEGSKA (reference sequence). V dropped 6 bases and J dropped 0; count of bases not matched to a gene: 4. CDR3 sequence: CSARTGGSSYNSPLHF. CDR3 DNA, as far as it was read: TGCAGTGCACGGACAGGGGGCAGCTCCTATAATTCACCC.

This clone was recorded many times. The sequence runs out 3 residues before the end of the CDR3; the remainder is reconstructed from the germline J gene. The chain combines TRBV20-1 with TRBJ1-1; a possible D gene is TRBD1 (5 bases). CDR1 DFQATT and CDR2 SNEGSKA come from the germline V gene (reference sequence). V was pared by 0 bases and J by 5 bases, with 13 bases between. CDR3 length: 14 amino acids. CDR3 DNA (partial): TGCAGTGCTAGAGAGCCAGGGAAGACGACTGAA. Translating gives CSAREPGKTTE. In full, the CDR3 reads CSAREPGKTTEAFF.